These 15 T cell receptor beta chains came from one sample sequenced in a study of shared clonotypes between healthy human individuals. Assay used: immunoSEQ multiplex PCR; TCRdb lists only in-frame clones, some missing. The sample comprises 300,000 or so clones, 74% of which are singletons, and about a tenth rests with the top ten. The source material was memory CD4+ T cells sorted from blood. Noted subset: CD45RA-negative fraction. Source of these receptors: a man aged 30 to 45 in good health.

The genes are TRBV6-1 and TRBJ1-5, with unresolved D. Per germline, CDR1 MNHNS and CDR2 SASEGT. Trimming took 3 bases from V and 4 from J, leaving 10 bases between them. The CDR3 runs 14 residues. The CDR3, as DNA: TGTGCCAGCAGTGATCAACCCGGGAATCAGCCCCAGCATTTT. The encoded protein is CASSDQPGNQPQHF.

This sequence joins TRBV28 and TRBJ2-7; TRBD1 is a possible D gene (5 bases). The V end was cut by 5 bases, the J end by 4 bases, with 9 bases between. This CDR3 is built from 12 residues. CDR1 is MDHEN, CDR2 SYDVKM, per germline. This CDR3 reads CASSPTVYEQYF. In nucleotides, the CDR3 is TGTGCCAGCAGTCCGACAGTATACGAGCAGTACTTC. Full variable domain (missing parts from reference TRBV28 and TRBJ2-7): DVKVTQSSRYLVKRTGEKVFLECVQDMDHENMFWYRQDPGLGLRLIYFSYDVKMKEKGDIPEGYSVSREKKERFSLILESASTNQTSMYLCASSPTVYEQYFGPGTRLTVT.

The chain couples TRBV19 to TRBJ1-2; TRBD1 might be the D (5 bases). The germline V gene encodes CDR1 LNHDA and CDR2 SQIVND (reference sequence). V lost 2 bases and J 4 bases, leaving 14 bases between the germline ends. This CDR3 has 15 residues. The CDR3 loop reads CASSILRVDGYGYTF. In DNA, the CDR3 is TGTGCCAGTAGTATACTCAGGGTGGATGGCTATGGCTACACCTTC.

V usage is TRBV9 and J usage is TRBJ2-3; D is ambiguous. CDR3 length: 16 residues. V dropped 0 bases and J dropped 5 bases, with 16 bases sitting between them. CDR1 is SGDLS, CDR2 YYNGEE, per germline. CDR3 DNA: TGTGCCAGCAGCGTAGCCGTACCAACGGCTAGAGATACGCAGTATTTT. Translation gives CASSVAVPTARDTQYF.

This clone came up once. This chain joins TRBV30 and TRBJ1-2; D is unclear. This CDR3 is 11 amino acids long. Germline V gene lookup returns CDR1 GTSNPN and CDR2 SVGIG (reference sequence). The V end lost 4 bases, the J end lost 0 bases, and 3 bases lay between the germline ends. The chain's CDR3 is CAWNTNYGYTF. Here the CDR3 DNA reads TGTGCCTGGAACACTAACTATGGCTACACCTTC.

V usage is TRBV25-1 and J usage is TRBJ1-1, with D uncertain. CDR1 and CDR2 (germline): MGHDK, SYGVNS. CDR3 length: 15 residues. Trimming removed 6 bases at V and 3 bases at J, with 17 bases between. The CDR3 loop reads CASSGSFTVHTEAFF. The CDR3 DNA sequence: TGTGCCAGCAGCGGGTCGTTTACAGTCCACACTGAAGCTTTCTTT.

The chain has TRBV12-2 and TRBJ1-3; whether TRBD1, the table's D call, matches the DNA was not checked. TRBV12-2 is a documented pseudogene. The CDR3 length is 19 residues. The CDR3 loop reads CASRLVRGPGLLSGNTIYF. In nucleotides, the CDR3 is TGTGCAAGTCGCTTAGTCAGGGGGCCGGGCCTGCTCTCTGGAAACACCATATATTTT.

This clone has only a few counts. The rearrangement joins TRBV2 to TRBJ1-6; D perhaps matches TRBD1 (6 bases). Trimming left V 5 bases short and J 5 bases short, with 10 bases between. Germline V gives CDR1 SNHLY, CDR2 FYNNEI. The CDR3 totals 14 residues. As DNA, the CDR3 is TGTGCCAGCAGTAGGGCAGGGGATAATTCACCCCTCCACTTT. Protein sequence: CASSRAGDNSPLHF.

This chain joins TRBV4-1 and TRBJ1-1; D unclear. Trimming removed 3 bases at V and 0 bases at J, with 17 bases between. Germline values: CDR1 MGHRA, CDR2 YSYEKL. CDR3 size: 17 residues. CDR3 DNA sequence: TGCGCCAGCAGCCACGAAGGTAGGCCAGGCCTGAACACTGAAGCTTTCTTT. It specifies CASSHEGRPGLNTEAFF.

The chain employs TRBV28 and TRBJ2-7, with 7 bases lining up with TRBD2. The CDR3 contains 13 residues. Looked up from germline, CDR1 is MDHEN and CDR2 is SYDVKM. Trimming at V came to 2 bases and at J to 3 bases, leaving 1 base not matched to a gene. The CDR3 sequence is CASSLTGGYEQYF. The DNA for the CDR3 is TGTGCCAGCAGTTTAACGGGAGGCTACGAGCAGTACTTC.

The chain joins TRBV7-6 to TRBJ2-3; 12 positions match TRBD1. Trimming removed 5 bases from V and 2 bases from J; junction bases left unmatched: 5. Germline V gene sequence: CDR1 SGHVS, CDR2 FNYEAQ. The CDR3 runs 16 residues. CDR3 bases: TGTGCCAGCAGCCTTGGGACAGGGGGCCACACAGATACGCAGTATTTT. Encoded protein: CASSLGTGGHTDTQYF.

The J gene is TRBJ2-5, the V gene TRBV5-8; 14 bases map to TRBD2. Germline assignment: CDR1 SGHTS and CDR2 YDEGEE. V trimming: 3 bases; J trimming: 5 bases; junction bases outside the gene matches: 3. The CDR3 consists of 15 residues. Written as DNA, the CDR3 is TGTGCCAGCAGCTGGGGACTAGCGGGAGCGGAGACCCAGTACTTC. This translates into CASSWGLAGAETQYF.

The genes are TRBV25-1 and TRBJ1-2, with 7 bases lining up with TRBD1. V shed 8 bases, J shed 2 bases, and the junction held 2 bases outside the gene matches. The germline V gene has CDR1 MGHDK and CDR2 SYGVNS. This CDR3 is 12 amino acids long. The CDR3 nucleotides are TGTGCCAGCGAAGGGGGCAACTATGGCTACACCTTC. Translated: CASEGGNYGYTF.

The CDR3 bases are TGCAGTGCTATAGGGAATGAGCAGTTCTTC. Translating it yields CSAIGNEQFF. This sequence joins TRBV20-1 and TRBJ2-1; D gene uncertain. Trimming cost V 4 bases and J 7 bases, with 5 bases left between them. This CDR3 spans 10 amino acids. CDR1 is DFQATT and CDR2 is SNEGSKA in the germline V gene (reference sequence).

The CDR3 loop reads CASSHRSVAGGKETQYF. CDR3 DNA: TGTGCCAGCAGCCATCGCTCGGTAGCGGGAGGAAAAGAGACCCAGTACTTC. This chain uses TRBV7-6 with TRBJ2-5, with 10 bases that match TRBD2. Trimming removed 5 bases from V and 3 bases from J; junction bases left unmatched: 12. Germline V lookup: CDR1 SGHVS, CDR2 FNYEAQ. The CDR3 is 17 amino acids. Looking up the rest from reference TRBV7-6 and TRBJ2-5 gives the full variable domain: GAGVSQSPRYKVTKRGQDVALRCDPISGHVSLYWYRQALGQGPEFLTYFNYEAQQDKSGLPNDRFSAERPEGSISTLTIQRTEQRDSAMYRCASSHRSVAGGKETQYFGPGTRLLVL.